This T cell receptor beta chain came from a study of OX40 agonist ivuxolimab in advanced cancers. Study background: Each patient was given ivuxolimab into a vein every 2 weeks, at 0.01 to 10 mg/kg.

With V trimmed by 0 bases and J by 5 bases, 6 bases remained unmatched. The V gene's germline CDR1 is SGHTA and CDR2 FQGNSA. CDR3 length equals 15 residues. Only in-frame clones appear in the TCRdb table, and some are missing; sequencing was by immunoSEQ multiplex PCR. The profile shows under 65,000 clones, approximately 89% of them singletons. The genes are TRBV7-2 and TRBJ1-2; 7 bases map to TRBD1. Source: CD4+ or CD8+ T cells sorted from blood, taken in a trial of the OX40 agonist ivuxolimab. The receptor comes from an adult with an advanced solid tumor such as melanoma, head and neck, liver or kidney cancer. The CDR3 region is CASSLAAGTDYGYTF. For the CDR3, the DNA is TGTGCCAGCAGCTTAGCGGCCGGGACAGATTATGGCTACACCTTC.